Shown below are 22 T cell receptor beta chains from a single sample sequenced in a study of cytomegalovirus exposure and HLA in healthy donors. It was with 60 Vbeta and 13 Jbeta primers that the PCR ran. Clones were sequenced by immunoSEQ multiplex PCR, and TCRdb holds only the in-frame ones, with some missing. This table holds 150,000 to 200,000 clones, roughly 75% found once. Input material: PBMCs. These receptors came from a man between 40 and 49 years old in good health and CMV-seronegative.

This clone was seen a handful of times. V and J are TRBV19 and TRBJ2-7; D is possibly TRBD1 (6 bases). Germline V gene data show CDR1 as LNHDA and CDR2 as SQIVND (reference sequence). The CDR3 extends over 13 amino acids. Trimming took off 1 base at V and 6 bases at J, with 10 bases between the two ends. The chain's CDR3 is CASSIATGFEQYF. The CDR3 nucleotides read TGTGCCAGTAGTATAGCGACAGGTTTCGAGCAGTACTTC.

The chain employs TRBV6-5 and TRBJ2-7; 10 bases match TRBD2. From germline, CDR1 is MNHEY and CDR2 SVGAGI. The CDR3 has 14 residues. V was clipped by 6 bases and J by 2 bases; unmatched bases: 4. CDR3 sequence (DNA): TGTGCCAGCAGGCGGACTAGCGGAACCTACGAGCAGTACTTC. Translating gives CASRRTSGTYEQYF.

This chain links TRBV19 with TRBJ1-3; D is unclear. The V gene's germline CDR1 is LNHDA and CDR2 SQIVND (reference sequence). Trimming took 6 bases from V and 0 from J, leaving 21 bases between them. There are 18 residues in the CDR3. DNA for the CDR3: TGTGCCAGTAGACCCATTTCGGCGGGATCCGTCTCTGGAAACACCATATATTTT. Protein product: CASRPISAGSVSGNTIYF. The entire variable domain, with the rest obtained from reference TRBV19 and TRBJ1-3, is as follows: DGGITQSPKYLFRKEGQNVTLSCEQNLNHDAMYWYRQDPGQGLRLIYYSQIVNDFQKGDIAEGYSVSREKKESFPLTVTSAQKNPTAFYLCASRPISAGSVSGNTIYFGEGSWLTVV.

This rearrangement joins TRBV11-3 to TRBJ1-1; D may be TRBD1 (6 bases). The germline gives CDR1 SGHNT, CDR2 YENEEA. This CDR3 has 14 amino acids. V gave up 4 bases and J gave up 5 bases, with 14 bases separating them. CDR3 sequence: CASSSLRTDTEAFF. CDR3 nucleotides: TGTGCCAGCAGCTCCCTGCGGACAGATACTGAAGCTTTCTTT.

The chain uses TRBV5-6 and TRBJ1-4, with 8 bases that match TRBD1. This CDR3 contains 17 residues. CDR1 is SGHDT and CDR2 is YYEEEE in the germline V gene. V was clipped by 4 bases and J by 3 bases; unmatched bases: 11. The CDR3, as DNA: TGTGCCAGCAGCACCACTCAGGACAGGGCCGCTAATGAAAAACTGTTTTTT. This translates into CASSTTQDRAANEKLFF.

This chain uses TRBV9 with TRBJ2-6; possible D gene TRBD2, 7 bases. Per germline, CDR1 SGDLS and CDR2 YYNGEE. The CDR3 sequence is 16 residues long. V lost 4 bases and J 4 bases, leaving 15 bases between the germline ends. CDR3 nucleotides: TGTGCCAGCAGCCCAAAGGGGGGGACCGGGGCCAACGTCCTGACTTTC. Its protein is CASSPKGGTGANVLTF. The full variable domain, its missing parts supplied by reference TRBV9 and TRBJ2-6, is DSGVTQTPKHLITATGQRVTLRCSPRSGDLSVYWYQQSLDQGLQFLIQYYNGEERAKGNILERFSAQQFPDLHSELNLSSLELGDSALYFCASSPKGGTGANVLTFGAGSRLTVL.

V is TRBV6-5 and J is TRBJ2-2, with a weak D call TRBD1 (5 bases). The CDR3 is made up of 16 amino acids. From germline, CDR1 is MNHEY and CDR2 SVGAGI. Trimming shortened V by 2 bases and J by 5 bases, and 15 bases separated the two germline ends. CDR3 amino acids: CASSYQGPAFTGELFF. In nucleotides, the CDR3 is TGTGCCAGCAGTTACCAGGGCCCGGCGTTTACCGGGGAGCTGTTTTTT.

This chain uses TRBV28 with TRBJ2-1, with a possible D match to TRBD1 (5 bases). Trimming stripped 8 bases from V and 5 bases from J, with 19 bases between. Germline CDR1 and CDR2: MDHEN and SYDVKM. The CDR3 runs to 15 residues. The CDR3 reads CASRLWGRDHNEQFF. The CDR3 nucleotides are TGTGCCAGCCGGCTCTGGGGCAGGGATCACAATGAGCAGTTCTTC.

CDR3 in amino acids: CASSPLLGAGAYNEQFF. Here the CDR3 DNA reads TGCGCCAGCAGCCCTCTATTGGGAGCGGGGGCCTACAATGAGCAGTTCTTC. J is TRBJ2-1 and V is TRBV4-1, with 8 positions matching TRBD2. The junction had 10 bases not matched to a gene; V was cut back by 4 bases and J by 2 bases. The CDR3 has 17 amino acids. Looked up from germline, CDR1 is MGHRA and CDR2 is YSYEKL.

This clone was seen just once. The CDR3 coding sequence is TGTGCCAGCAGCCGTTGGCAGGGGACGCCTGGAAACACCATATATTTT. As protein: CASSRWQGTPGNTIYF. The chain joins TRBV11-2 to TRBJ1-3; possible D gene TRBD1, 6 bases. The V end was cut by 5 bases, the J end by 2 bases, with 16 bases between. Germline CDR1 SGHAT, CDR2 FQNNGV. This CDR3 has 16 amino acids. The full variable domain, completed using reference TRBV11-2 and TRBJ1-3, is EAGVAQSPRYKIIEKRQSVAFWCNPISGHATLYWYQQILGQGPKLLIQFQNNGVVDDSQLPKDRFSAERLKGVDSTLKIQPAKLEDSAVYLCASSRWQGTPGNTIYFGEGSWLTVV.

The CDR3 coding sequence is TGTGCCAGCAGCGTAGCGGGAGGGCCGGGAGAGACCCAGTACTTC. Translation gives CASSVAGGPGETQYF. The rearrangement uses TRBV9 and TRBJ2-5; TRBD2 aligns across 8 bases. Losses at the gene ends were 0 bases for V and 4 bases for J; bases not matched to a gene: 5. The CDR3 runs to 15 residues. Germline values: CDR1 SGDLS, CDR2 YYNGEE.

This chain uses TRBV4-3 with TRBJ2-2; perhaps TRBD2 as D (6 bases). Per the germline V gene, CDR1 is LGHNA and CDR2 is YSLEER. CDR3 length: 14 amino acids. V was shortened by 5 bases and J by 5 bases, with 12 bases between the two germline ends. CDR3 sequence reads: CASSDTSRTGELFF. Here the CDR3 DNA reads TGCGCCAGCAGCGATACTAGCCGGACCGGGGAGCTGTTTTTT.

The rearrangement links TRBV5-4 to TRBJ2-2; 14 bases map to TRBD2. Looked up from germline, CDR1 is SGHNT and CDR2 is YYREEE (reference sequence). This CDR3 comprises 18 residues. The V and J ends lost 3 bases and 0 bases, in that order; junction bases with no gene match: 4. The CDR3 reads CASSSRTSGGTNTGELFF. DNA of the CDR3: TGTGCCAGCAGCTCCAGGACTAGCGGGGGGACGAACACCGGGGAGCTGTTTTTT.

V usage is TRBV6-1 and J usage is TRBJ1-6; D is possibly TRBD1 (6 bases). Germline CDR1 MNHNS, CDR2 SASEGT. CDR3 size: 14 residues. V dropped 5 bases and J dropped 7 bases, with 12 bases sitting between them. The DNA for the CDR3 is TGTGCCAGCAGTTCCTTAGGACAGAATTCACCCCTCCACTTT. Translation: CASSSLGQNSPLHF.

The genes are TRBV6-5 and TRBJ2-7, with D possibly being TRBD2 (6 bases). V lost 4 bases and J 5 bases, leaving 12 bases between the germline ends. The CDR3 is 13 residues long. Germline V CDR1 and CDR2: MNHEY, SVGAGI. CDR3 amino acids: CASSFGGNDEQYF. The DNA for the CDR3 is TGTGCCAGCAGTTTTGGGGGGAACGACGAGCAGTACTTC.

The chain links TRBV25-1 to TRBJ1-6; possible D gene TRBD1, 6 bases. Per the germline V gene, CDR1 is MGHDK and CDR2 is SYGVNS. The CDR3 runs 15 residues. V was clipped by 4 bases and J by 7 bases, with 14 bases between them. The CDR3 is CASSVRTALNSPLHF. Here the CDR3 DNA reads TGTGCCAGCAGTGTCCGGACAGCCCTGAATTCACCCCTCCACTTT.

This clone turned up a few times. The chain uses TRBV6-5 and TRBJ1-1; D uncertain. Germline V gene sequence: CDR1 MNHEY, CDR2 SVGAGI. V was pared by 0 bases and J by 5 bases, with 16 bases between. There are 16 residues in the CDR3. CDR3 region: CASSYSSGSRGTEAFF. CDR3 nucleotide sequence: TGTGCCAGCAGTTACTCGAGCGGCAGTCGAGGGACTGAAGCTTTCTTT.

This chain joins TRBV2 and TRBJ2-1; 13 nucleotides match TRBD2. Germline assignment: CDR1 SNHLY and CDR2 FYNNEI. The ends lost 5 bases at V and 6 bases at J; junction bases unmatched: 10. The CDR3 covers 17 residues. CDR3 protein: CASSRGTSGGAGNEQFF. The CDR3, as DNA: TGTGCCAGCAGTAGGGGCACTAGCGGGGGGGCAGGCAATGAGCAGTTCTTC.

This chain joins TRBV4-3 and TRBJ2-5, with a possible D match to TRBD2 (6 bases). CDR1 and CDR2 from the germline V gene are LGHNA and YSLEER. V was cut by 4 bases and J by 2 bases, with 17 bases left in between. CDR3 length: 16 amino acids. The CDR3 region is CASSRTPGLVQETQYF. CDR3 DNA: TGCGCCAGCAGCCGGACCCCGGGACTCGTACAAGAGACCCAGTACTTC.

The genes are TRBV5-4 and TRBJ2-2; 8 nucleotides line up with TRBD1. The CDR3 is 15 residues long. CDR1 is SGHNT, CDR2 YYREEE, per germline (reference sequence). Unmatched junction bases numbered 2, after V lost 0 bases and J lost 4 bases. CDR3 nucleotide sequence: TGTGCCAGCAGCTTGGGACAGGGGAGCACCGGGGAGCTGTTTTTT. Translation: CASSLGQGSTGELFF.

This chain joins TRBV19 and TRBJ1-1, with D perhaps matching TRBD1 (6 bases). The CDR3 sequence is 15 residues long. Germline CDR1 and CDR2: LNHDA and SQIVND (reference sequence). Trimming left V 6 bases short and J 4 bases short, with 18 bases between. CDR3 residues: CASRHNRDVSTEAFF. CDR3 sequence (DNA): TGTGCCAGTAGGCATAACAGGGATGTGAGCACTGAAGCTTTCTTT.

The chain couples TRBV6-1 to TRBJ2-5, with D uncertain. The end of the DNA fits TRBJ2-7 better, so the J call may be wrong. Germline V gene sequence: CDR1 MNHNS, CDR2 SASEGT. The CDR3 totals 12 residues. The CDR3 spells CASKPFSYEQYF. The CDR3 coding sequence is TGTGCCAGCAAACCATTCTCCTACGAGCAGTACTTC.